Each of the 11 T cell receptor beta chains below was sequenced from the same sample in a study of Ad26.COV2.S vaccination and SARS-CoV-2 variants. This table comes from immunoSEQ multiplex PCR, and its TCRdb copy is limited to in-frame clones, with some not included. The sample has around 300,000 clones, 75% to 90% seen once. Treatment of the sample: around 19 received Ad26.COV2.S at low or high dose, single or two shots; five or six received placebo; per-sample allocation not given. Samples came from day 63 after the first vaccine or placebo injection. The input for sequencing was peripheral blood, taken in a trial of Ad26.COV2.S vaccine versus placebo. The receptors shown here come from a person aged 18-65 years who received the Ad26.COV2.S COVID-19 vaccine or a placebo.

This chain connects TRBV24-1 to TRBJ2-1; 9 bases line up with TRBD2. The CDR3 contains 17 residues. V gave up 3 bases and J gave up 4 bases; unmatched junction bases: 9. Germline V gene data show CDR1 as KGHDR and CDR2 as SFDVKD. CDR3 DNA sequence: TGTGCCACCAGTGATAAGTTTACTAGCGGGCTTTACAATGAGCAGTTCTTC. Translated, it gives CATSDKFTSGLYNEQFF.

The chain employs TRBV19 and TRBJ2-7; D gene ambiguous. This CDR3 contains 13 residues. V shed 0 bases and J shed 8 bases, with 11 bases lying between them. Germline loops: CDR1 LNHDA, CDR2 SQIVND (reference sequence). CDR3 sequence: CASSIDPQRKQYF. The CDR3 DNA sequence: TGTGCCAGTAGTATAGATCCGCAGAGAAAGCAGTACTTC.

A remark on this clone: Other DNA sequences from this sample encode an identical CDR3 as well. The chain is built from TRBV5-1 and TRBJ2-7; TRBD1 agrees at 7 bases. Trimming took 4 bases from V and 0 from J; bases not matched to a gene: 4. The CDR3 consists of 14 residues. The germline gives CDR1 SGHRS, CDR2 YFSETQ. This chain's CDR3 is CASSSTGDSYEQYF. In DNA, the CDR3 is TGCGCCAGCAGCAGTACAGGGGACTCCTACGAGCAGTACTTC.

The genes are TRBV4-2 and TRBJ1-5; unclear D gene. Germline V gene data show CDR1 as LGHNA and CDR2 as YNFKEQ. The CDR3 loop spans 14 amino acids. The V gene lost 0 bases and the J gene lost 4 bases, with 7 bases spanning the gap. CDR3 amino acids: CASSQDVANQPQHF. Written as DNA, the CDR3 is TGTGCCAGCAGCCAAGATGTGGCAAATCAGCCCCAGCATTTT.

This clone showed up just once. At the DNA level, this CDR3 is encoded by other sequences in the same sample as well. The chain combines TRBV5-1 with TRBJ2-5; TRBD2 matches at 9 bases. Germline V CDR1 and CDR2: SGHRS, YFSETQ. V was pared by 3 bases and J by 2 bases, with 2 bases of the junction left unmatched. The CDR3 length is 14 residues. The CDR3 region is CASSWTSAQETQYF. For the CDR3, the DNA is TGCGCCAGCAGCTGGACTAGCGCTCAAGAGACCCAGTACTTC.

The table lists this clone with a count of one. The chain employs TRBV19 and TRBJ2-1; 10 nucleotides line up with TRBD2. The V gene's germline CDR1 is LNHDA and CDR2 SQIVND (reference sequence). Unmatched junction bases numbered 12, after V lost 8 bases and J lost 8 bases. The CDR3 extends over 15 amino acids. The CDR3 DNA reads as TGTGCCAGTTTATGGCAGAGCGGGGGGGCCTATGAGCAGTTCTTC. Translated: CASLWQSGGAYEQFF.

CDR3 sequence: CASSLEASGRMNEQFF. The CDR3 DNA is TGTGCCAGCAGCTTAGAGGCTAGCGGGAGAATGAATGAGCAGTTCTTC. V usage is TRBV13 and J usage is TRBJ2-1; 10 bases line up with TRBD2. The germline V gene has CDR1 PRHDT and CDR2 FYEKMQ (reference sequence). The CDR3 is 16 residues long. V lost 1 base to trimming and J lost 7 bases; unmatched junction nucleotides: 7.

This clone showed up just once. The J gene is TRBJ2-2, the V gene TRBV2, with D perhaps matching TRBD1 (5 bases). The CDR3 extends over 16 amino acids. V was clipped by 7 bases and J by 3 bases, with 18 bases between them. Germline CDR1 SNHLY, CDR2 FYNNEI. CDR3 DNA: TGTGCCAGCAACCCATTAAGCAGGGCCGACACCGGGGAGCTGTTTTTT. It is translated as CASNPLSRADTGELFF.

The chain combines TRBV27 with TRBJ2-1, with D perhaps TRBD1 (6 bases). The germline V and J ends were trimmed by 1 base and 7 bases, with 11 bases remaining between them. Germline values: CDR1 MNHEY, CDR2 SMNVEV (reference sequence). This CDR3 region has 14 residues. CDR3 nucleotide sequence: TGTGCCAGCAGTTTATTGGACAGCCTAAATGAGCAGTTCTTC. Its translation: CASSLLDSLNEQFF.

With respect to this clone: Other DNA sequences within the sample encode an identical CDR3. This chain uses TRBV19 with TRBJ1-1, with 9 bases identical to TRBD1. Germline V gene lookup returns CDR1 LNHDA and CDR2 SQIVND (reference sequence). With V trimmed by 5 bases and J by 1 base, 2 bases remained unmatched. The CDR3 is made up of 14 amino acids. CDR3 coding DNA: TGTGCCAGTAGTTCGGGACAGGGGAACACTGAAGCTTTCTTT. Translating it yields CASSSGQGNTEAFF.

The chain joins TRBV5-6 to TRBJ1-3; D perhaps matches TRBD1 (5 bases). V lost 4 bases and J lost 4, with 12 bases in between. The germline CDR1 and CDR2 sequences are SGHDT and YYEEEE. The CDR3 totals 14 residues. CDR3 coding DNA: TGTGCCAGCAGCCGGGGACGGCGGGGAAACACCATATATTTT. As protein: CASSRGRRGNTIYF.